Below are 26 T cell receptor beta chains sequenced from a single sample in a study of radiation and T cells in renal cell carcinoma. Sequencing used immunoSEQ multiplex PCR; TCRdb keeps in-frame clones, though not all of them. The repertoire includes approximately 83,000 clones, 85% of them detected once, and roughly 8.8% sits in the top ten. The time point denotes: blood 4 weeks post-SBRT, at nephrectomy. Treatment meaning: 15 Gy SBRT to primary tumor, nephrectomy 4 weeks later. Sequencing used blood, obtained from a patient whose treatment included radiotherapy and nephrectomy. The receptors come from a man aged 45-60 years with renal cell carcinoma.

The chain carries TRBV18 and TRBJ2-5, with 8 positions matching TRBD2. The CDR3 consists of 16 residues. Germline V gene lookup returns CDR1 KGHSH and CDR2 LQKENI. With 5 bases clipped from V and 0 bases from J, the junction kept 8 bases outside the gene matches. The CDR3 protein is CASSSFERGYQETQYF. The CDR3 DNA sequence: TGTGCCAGCTCATCATTTGAGCGGGGGTACCAAGAGACCCAGTACTTC. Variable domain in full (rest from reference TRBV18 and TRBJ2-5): NAGVMQNPRHLVRRRGQEARLRCSPMKGHSHVYWYRQLPEEGLKFMVYLQKENIIDESGMPKERFSAEFPKEGPSILRIQQVVRGDSAAYFCASSSFERGYQETQYFGPGTRLLVL.

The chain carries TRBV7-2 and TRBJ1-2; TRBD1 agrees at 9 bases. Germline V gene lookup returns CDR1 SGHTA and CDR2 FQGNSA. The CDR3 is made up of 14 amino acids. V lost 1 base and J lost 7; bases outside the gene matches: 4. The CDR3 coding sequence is TGTGCCAGCAGCTTAGACAGGGGGCAGTTTGGCTACACCTTC. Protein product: CASSLDRGQFGYTF.

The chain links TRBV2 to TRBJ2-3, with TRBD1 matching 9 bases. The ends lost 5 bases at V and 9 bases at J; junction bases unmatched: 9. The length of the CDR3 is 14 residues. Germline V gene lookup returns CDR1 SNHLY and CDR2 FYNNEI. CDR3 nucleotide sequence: TGTGCCAGCAGTTTACAGGGGGCGGATCCCACGCAGTATTTT. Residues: CASSLQGADPTQYF.

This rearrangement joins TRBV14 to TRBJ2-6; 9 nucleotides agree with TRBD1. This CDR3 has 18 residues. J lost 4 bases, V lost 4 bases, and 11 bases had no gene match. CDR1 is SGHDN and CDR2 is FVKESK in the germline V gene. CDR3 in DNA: TGTGCCAGCAGCCCACCCTCTGGACAGGGGTCCGGGGCCAACGTCCTGACTTTC. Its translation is CASSPPSGQGSGANVLTF.

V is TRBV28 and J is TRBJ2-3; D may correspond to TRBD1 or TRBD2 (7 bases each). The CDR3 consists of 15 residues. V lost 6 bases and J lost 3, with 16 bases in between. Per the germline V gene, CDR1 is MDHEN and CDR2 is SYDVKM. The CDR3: CASSQRDSGTDTQYF. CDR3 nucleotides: TGTGCCAGCAGCCAGCGGGACAGTGGGACAGATACGCAGTATTTT.

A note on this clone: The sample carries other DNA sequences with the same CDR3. CDR3 nucleotide sequence: TGCGCCAGCAGCACAGGGACAGGGAAAGAGACCCAGTACTTC. Its translation: CASSTGTGKETQYF. The chain recombines TRBV5-1 with TRBJ2-5, with TRBD1 matching 9 bases. Germline-derived CDR1 and CDR2 are SGHRS and YFSETQ. J was trimmed by 3 bases and V by 4 bases; bases with no gene match: 4. The CDR3 loop spans 14 amino acids.

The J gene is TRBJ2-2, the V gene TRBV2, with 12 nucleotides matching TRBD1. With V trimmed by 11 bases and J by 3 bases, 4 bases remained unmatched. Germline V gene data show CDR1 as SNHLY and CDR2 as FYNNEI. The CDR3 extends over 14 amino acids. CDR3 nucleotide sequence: TGTGCCGACGGGACAGGGGGCGACACCGGGGAGCTGTTTTTT. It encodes CADGTGGDTGELFF. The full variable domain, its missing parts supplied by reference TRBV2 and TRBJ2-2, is EPEVTQTPSHQVTQMGQEVILRCVPISNHLYFYWYRQILGQKVEFLVSFYNNEISEKSEIFDDQFSVERPDGSNFTLKIRSTKLEDSAMYFCADGTGGDTGELFFGEGSRLTVL.

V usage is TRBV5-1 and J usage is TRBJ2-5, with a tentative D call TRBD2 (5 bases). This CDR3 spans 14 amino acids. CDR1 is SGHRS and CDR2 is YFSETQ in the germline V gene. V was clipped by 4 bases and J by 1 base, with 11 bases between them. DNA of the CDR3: TGCGCCAGCAGCAGATCTAGCAGCCAAGAGACCCAGTACTTC. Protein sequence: CASSRSSSQETQYF.

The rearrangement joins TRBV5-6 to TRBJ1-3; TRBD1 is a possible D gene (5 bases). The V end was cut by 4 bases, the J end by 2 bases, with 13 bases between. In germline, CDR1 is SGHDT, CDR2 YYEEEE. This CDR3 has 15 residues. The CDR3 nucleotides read TGTGCCAGCAGCCCACCTACGACAGCTGGAAACACCATATATTTT. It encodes CASSPPTTAGNTIYF.

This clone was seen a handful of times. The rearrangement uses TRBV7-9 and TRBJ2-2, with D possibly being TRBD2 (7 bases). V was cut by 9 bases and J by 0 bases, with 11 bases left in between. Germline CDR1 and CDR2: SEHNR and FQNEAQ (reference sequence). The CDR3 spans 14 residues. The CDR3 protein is CARGGGPNTGELFF. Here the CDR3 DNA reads TGTGCCAGAGGCGGGGGCCCGAACACCGGGGAGCTGTTTTTT.

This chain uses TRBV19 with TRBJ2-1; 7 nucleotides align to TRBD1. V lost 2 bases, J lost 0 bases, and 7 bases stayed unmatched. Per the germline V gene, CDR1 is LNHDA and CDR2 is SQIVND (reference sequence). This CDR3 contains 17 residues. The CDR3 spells CASSINPGQSSYNEQFF. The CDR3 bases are TGTGCCAGTAGTATAAATCCGGGACAGAGCTCCTACAATGAGCAGTTCTTC.

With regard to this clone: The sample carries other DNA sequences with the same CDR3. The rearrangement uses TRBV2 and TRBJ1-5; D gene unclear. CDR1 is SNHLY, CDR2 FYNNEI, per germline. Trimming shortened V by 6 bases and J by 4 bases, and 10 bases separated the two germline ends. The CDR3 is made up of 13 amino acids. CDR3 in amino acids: CASRQGGNQPQHF. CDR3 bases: TGTGCCAGCAGGCAAGGTGGGAATCAGCCCCAGCATTTT.

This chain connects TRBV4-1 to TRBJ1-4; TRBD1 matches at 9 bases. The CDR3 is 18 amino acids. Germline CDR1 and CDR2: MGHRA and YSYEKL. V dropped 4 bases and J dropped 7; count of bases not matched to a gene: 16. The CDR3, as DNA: TGCGCCAGCAGCCGTCACGCCTCGCGGGGGACAGGGACTGAAAAACTGTTTTTT. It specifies CASSRHASRGTGTEKLFF.

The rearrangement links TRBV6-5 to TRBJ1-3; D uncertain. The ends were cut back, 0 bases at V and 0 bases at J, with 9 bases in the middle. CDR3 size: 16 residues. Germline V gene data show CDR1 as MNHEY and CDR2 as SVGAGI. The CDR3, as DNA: TGTGCCAGCAGTTACTCATCGGGGAACTCTGGAAACACCATATATTTT. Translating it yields CASSYSSGNSGNTIYF.

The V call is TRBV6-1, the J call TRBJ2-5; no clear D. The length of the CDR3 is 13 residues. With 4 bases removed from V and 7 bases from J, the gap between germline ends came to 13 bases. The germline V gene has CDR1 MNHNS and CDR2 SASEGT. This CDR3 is CASSVDLERTQYF. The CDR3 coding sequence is TGTGCCAGCAGTGTAGACTTAGAGAGGACCCAGTACTTC.

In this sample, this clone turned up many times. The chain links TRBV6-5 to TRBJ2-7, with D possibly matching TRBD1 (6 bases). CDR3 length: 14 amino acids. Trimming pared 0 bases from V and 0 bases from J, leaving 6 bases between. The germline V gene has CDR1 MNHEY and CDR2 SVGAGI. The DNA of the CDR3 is TGTGCCAGCAGTTACTCGGACAGCTCCTACGAGCAGTACTTC. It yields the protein CASSYSDSSYEQYF.

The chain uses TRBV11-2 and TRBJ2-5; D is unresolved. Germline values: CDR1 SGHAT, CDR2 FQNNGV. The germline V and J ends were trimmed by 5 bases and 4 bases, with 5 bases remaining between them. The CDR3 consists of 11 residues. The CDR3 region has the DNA TGTGCCAGCAGCGCCGGAGAGACCCAGTACTTC. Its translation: CASSAGETQYF.

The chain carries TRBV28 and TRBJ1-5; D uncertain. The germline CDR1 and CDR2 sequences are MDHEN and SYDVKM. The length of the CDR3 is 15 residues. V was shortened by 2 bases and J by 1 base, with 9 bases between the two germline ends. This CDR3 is CASSLLGLSNQPQHF. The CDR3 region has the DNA TGTGCCAGCAGTTTACTAGGGTTGAGCAATCAGCCCCAGCATTTT.

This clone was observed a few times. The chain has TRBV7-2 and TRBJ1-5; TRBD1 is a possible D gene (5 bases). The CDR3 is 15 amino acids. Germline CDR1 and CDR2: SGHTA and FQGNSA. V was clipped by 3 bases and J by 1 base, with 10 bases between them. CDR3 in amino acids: CASSFQGTSNQPQHF. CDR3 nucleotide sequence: TGTGCCAGCAGCTTCCAGGGTACGAGCAATCAGCCCCAGCATTTT.

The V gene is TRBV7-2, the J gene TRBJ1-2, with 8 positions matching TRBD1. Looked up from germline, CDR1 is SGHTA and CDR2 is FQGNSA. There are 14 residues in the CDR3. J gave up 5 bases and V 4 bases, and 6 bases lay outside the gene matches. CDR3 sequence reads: CASSSQQGEYGYTF. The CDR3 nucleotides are TGTGCCAGCAGCTCTCAACAGGGGGAGTATGGCTACACCTTC.

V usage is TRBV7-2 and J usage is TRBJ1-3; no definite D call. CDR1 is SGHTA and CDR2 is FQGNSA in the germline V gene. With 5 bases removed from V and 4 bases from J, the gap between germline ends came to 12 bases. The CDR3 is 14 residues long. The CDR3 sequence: CASSPWTSGNTIYF. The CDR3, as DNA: TGTGCCAGCAGCCCATGGACTTCAGGAAACACCATATATTTT.

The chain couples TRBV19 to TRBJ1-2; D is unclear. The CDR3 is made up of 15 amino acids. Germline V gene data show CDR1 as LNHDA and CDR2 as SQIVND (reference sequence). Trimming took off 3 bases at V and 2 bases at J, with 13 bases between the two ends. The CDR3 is CASSILGTGNYGYTF. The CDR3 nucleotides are TGTGCCAGTAGTATTCTGGGTACGGGAAACTATGGCTACACCTTC.

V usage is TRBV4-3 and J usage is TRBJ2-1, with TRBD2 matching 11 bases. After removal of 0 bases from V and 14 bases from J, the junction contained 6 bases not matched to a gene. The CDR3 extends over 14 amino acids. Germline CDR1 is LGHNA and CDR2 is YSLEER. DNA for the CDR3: TGCGCCAGCAGCCAAGAGATAGCGGGGGGGCCAAAGTTCTTC. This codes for CASSQEIAGGPKFF.

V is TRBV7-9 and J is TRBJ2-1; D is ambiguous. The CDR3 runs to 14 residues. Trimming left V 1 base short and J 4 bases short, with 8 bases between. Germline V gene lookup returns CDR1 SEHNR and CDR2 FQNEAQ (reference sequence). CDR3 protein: CASSLEESYNEQFF. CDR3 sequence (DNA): TGTGCCAGCAGCTTAGAGGAATCGTACAATGAGCAGTTCTTC.

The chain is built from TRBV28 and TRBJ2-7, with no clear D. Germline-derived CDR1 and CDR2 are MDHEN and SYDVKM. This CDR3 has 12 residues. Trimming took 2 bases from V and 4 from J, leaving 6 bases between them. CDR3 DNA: TGTGCCAGCAGTTTAGGGCGATACGAGCAGTACTTC. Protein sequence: CASSLGRYEQYF. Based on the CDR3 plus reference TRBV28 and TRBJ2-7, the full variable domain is DVKVTQSSRYLVKRTGEKVFLECVQDMDHENMFWYRQDPGLGLRLIYFSYDVKMKEKGDIPEGYSVSREKKERFSLILESASTNQTSMYLCASSLGRYEQYFGPGTRLTVT.

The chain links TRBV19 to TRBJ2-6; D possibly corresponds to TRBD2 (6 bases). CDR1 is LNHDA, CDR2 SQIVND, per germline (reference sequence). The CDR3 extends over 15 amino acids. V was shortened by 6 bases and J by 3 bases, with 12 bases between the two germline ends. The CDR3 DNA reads TGTGCCAGTAGCGAGCCGGGGGTTGGGGCCAACGTCCTGACTTTC. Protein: CASSEPGVGANVLTF.